The rows below give T cell receptor beta chains drawn from one sample of a study of HIV-infected children after antiretroviral therapy interruption. Each CDR3 protein is one row after TCRdb ran MiXCR on the 3' RACE reads. The repertoire includes about 89,000 distinct CDR3 sequences, approximately 6.9% of them detected once, and more than 0.95% sits in the top ten. Sequencing used CD45RA+ CD4+ T cells from PBMCs, pooled from several time points, obtained from a donor given antiretroviral therapy, either interrupted or continuous. Receptors were obtained from a pool of human donors with HIV. The CDR3 runs from the conserved cysteine through the conserved F or W. The D gene is left open where the match is weak. Where a row states a size, it is once, few, many or the class of an expanded clone; other rows omit it.

CDR3	DNA	D	size	V	J
CASSQLAPHEYRDEQFF	TGCGCCAGCAGTCAATTGGCCCCCCACGAGTATAGGGATGAGCAGTTCTTC	.	many	TRBV23-1	TRBJ2-1
CAISGDRVGKNIQYF	TGTGCCATCAGTGGGGACAGGGTAGGCAAAAACATTCAGTACTTC	TRBD1	many	TRBV10-3	TRBJ2-4
CASSKNEGIYGKNTQYF	TGTGCCAGTAGTAAAAATGAGGGAATTTATGGCAAAAACACTCAGTACTTC	.	.	TRBV19	TRBJ2-4
CASSYNQPQHF	TGTGCCAGCAGTTACAATCAGCCCCAGCATTTT	.	many	TRBV12-3/TRBV12-4	TRBJ1-5
CASSSASFGYSPLHF	TGTGCCAGCAGCTCCGCCAGCTTCGGGTATTCACCCCTCCACTTT	.	many	TRBV7-3	TRBJ1-6
CASSVSGVFSNEQFF	TGTGCCAGCAGCGTTAGCGGGGTGTTTAGCAATGAGCAGTTCTTC	TRBD2	.	TRBV3-1	TRBJ2-1
CASSWGSGANVLTF	TGTGCCAGCAGTTGGGGTTCTGGGGCCAACGTCCTGACTTTC	.	many	TRBV6-4	TRBJ2-6
CSARRAVGSYEQYF	TGCAGTGCTAGAAGAGCGGTGGGGTCCTACGAGCAGTACTTC	.	medium-sized	TRBV20-1	TRBJ2-7
CASSRGSRVDYGYTF	TGTGCCAGCAGCCGCGGAAGTAGGGTAGACTATGGCTACACCTTC	.	many	TRBV12-3/TRBV12-4	TRBJ1-2
CASSFRAKRKGEQYF	TGTGCCAGCAGTTTTAGAGCCAAAAGAAAGGGAGAGCAGTACTTC	.	few	TRBV28	TRBJ2-7
CASSLVIVTVAFF	TGTGCCAGCAGCTTAGTGATAGTGACGGTAGCTTTCTTT	.	many	TRBV7-9	TRBJ1-1
CASSPHTAGGYTF	TGTGCCAGCAGCCCCCATACTGCGGGAGGCTACACCTTC	.	.	TRBV4-2	TRBJ1-2
CASSSRILQNLTDTQYF	TGTGCCAGCAGCAGTAGAATCTTACAGAATTTGACAGATACGCAGTATTTT	.	few	TRBV7-3	TRBJ2-3
CASRDRGPVGTEAFF	TGTGCCAGCAGGGACAGGGGTCCCGTCGGGACTGAAGCTTTCTTT	TRBD1	many	TRBV7-9	TRBJ1-1
CASNLFAQGYEQFF	TGTGCCAGCAACCTATTCGCCCAGGGTTATGAGCAGTTCTTC	.	many	TRBV6-2/TRBV6-3	TRBJ2-1
CASSGGWGTEAFF	TGTGCCAGCAGTGGGGGGTGGGGGACTGAAGCTTTCTTT	.	many	TRBV12-3/TRBV12-4	TRBJ1-1
CASSQDGWDGYTF	TGCGCCAGCAGCCAAGACGGTTGGGATGGCTACACCTTC	.	many	TRBV4-1	TRBJ1-2
CASSPGQGSEAFF	TGTGCCAGCTCACCAGGACAGGGCTCTGAAGCTTTCTTT	TRBD1	.	TRBV18	TRBJ1-1
CASSQVPTSGSLGLAYEQYF	TGCGCCAGCAGCCAAGTGCCGACTAGCGGGAGTTTAGGCCTTGCCTACGAGCAGTACTTC	TRBD2	many	TRBV4-1	TRBJ2-7
CAWTLGMNTEAFF	TGTGCCTGGACTCTTGGGATGAACACTGAAGCTTTCTTT	.	.	TRBV30	TRBJ1-1
CASSFVESTDTQYF	TGTGCCAGCAGTTTTGTGGAATCCACAGATACGCAGTATTTT	.	.	TRBV25-1	TRBJ2-3
CASSGDRGRNEQYF	TGTGCCAGTAGTGGGGACAGGGGACGAAACGAGCAGTACTTC	TRBD1	many	TRBV19	TRBJ2-7
CSVGTPGANVLTF	TGCAGCGTCGGGACGCCTGGGGCCAACGTCCTGACTTTC	.	.	TRBV29-1	TRBJ2-6
CASSSIAGGSGANVLTF	TGCGCCAGCAGCTCTATAGCAGGGGGCTCTGGGGCCAACGTCCTGACTTTC	TRBD1	many	TRBV5-1	TRBJ2-6
CASSKTGTGGIATQYF	TGTGCCAGTAGTAAAACCGGGACAGGGGGCATAGCGACCCAGTACTTC	TRBD1	many	TRBV19	TRBJ2-5
CASSPPSQEAFF	TGTGCCAGCTCACCACCTAGCCAGGAAGCTTTCTTT	.	few	TRBV18	TRBJ1-1
CATSVPGGLSKNIQYF	TGTGCCACCAGCGTCCCCGGCGGGCTTTCTAAAAACATTCAGTACTTC	.	many	TRBV15	TRBJ2-4
CSAISSGGSGAYEQYF	TGCAGTGCTATTTCTAGCGGGGGGTCTGGCGCCTACGAGCAGTACTTC	TRBD2	few	TRBV20-1	TRBJ2-7
CASSHTGQGYEQYF	TGTGCCAGCAGCCATACGGGACAGGGCTACGAGCAGTACTTC	TRBD1	.	TRBV3-1	TRBJ2-7
CASSLVGAQEQYF	TGTGCCAGCAGCTTAGTGGGGGCCCAGGAGCAGTACTTC	.	many	TRBV7-8	TRBJ2-7
CASSPPGPLKDIQYF	TGTGCCAGCAGTCCTCCAGGACCCCTGAAGGACATTCAGTACTTC	.	many	TRBV12-3/TRBV12-4	TRBJ2-4
CSADHGLGQYNEQFF	TGCAGTGCTGACCATGGACTGGGCCAATACAATGAGCAGTTCTTC	.	many	TRBV20-1	TRBJ2-1
CSARFYRTSHQETQYF	TGCAGTGCTAGATTCTACCGGACGTCTCACCAAGAGACCCAGTACTTC	.	many	TRBV20-1	TRBJ2-5
CASSLGTSGTSYEQYF	TGTGCCAGCAGCTTAGGGACTAGCGGGACCTCCTACGAGCAGTACTTC	TRBD2	many	TRBV7-4	TRBJ2-7
CSVGGGVETQYF	TGCAGCGTTGGAGGAGGCGTAGAGACCCAGTACTTC	.	many	TRBV29-1	TRBJ2-5
CASREAGTGASDEQFF	TGTGCCAGCAGAGAGGCCGGGACAGGGGCGTCCGATGAGCAGTTCTTC	TRBD1	many	TRBV13	TRBJ2-1
CASSLRTGVSYNEQFF	TGTGCCAGCAGTTTGAGGACAGGGGTCTCCTACAATGAGCAGTTCTTC	TRBD1	many	TRBV12-3/TRBV12-4	TRBJ2-1
CSAWRAGRRNEQYF	TGCAGTGCTTGGCGGGCTGGTCGGAGGAACGAGCAGTACTTC	.	many	TRBV20-1	TRBJ2-7
CSAPKTETGNTIYF	TGCAGTGCTCCGAAAACAGAGACAGGAAACACCATATATTTT	.	many	TRBV20-1	TRBJ1-3
CASSQTGSNEQFF	TGTGCCAGCTCTCAAACGGGGAGCAATGAGCAGTTCTTC	.	many	TRBV18	TRBJ2-1
CASSLGGGPHNEQFF	TGTGCCAGCAGCTTAGGCGGGGGGCCTCACAATGAGCAGTTCTTC	TRBD2	many	TRBV11-3	TRBJ2-1
CASSEVEGGSTGRSQYF	TGTGCCAGCAGTGAAGTTGAGGGGGGGTCCACGGGGCGGTCCCAGTACTTC	.	many	TRBV6-1	TRBJ2-5
CASRRSRADTQYF	TGTGCCAGCAGGCGATCCAGGGCAGATACGCAGTATTTT	.	many	TRBV3-1	TRBJ2-3
CASSSNPGSASHNEQFF	TGTGCCAGCAGCTCCAACCCAGGGAGTGCCTCCCACAATGAGCAGTTCTTC	.	many	TRBV7-1	TRBJ2-1
CASSITGSSYNEQFF	TGTGCCAGTAGTATTACAGGCAGCTCCTACAATGAGCAGTTCTTC	.	many	TRBV19	TRBJ2-1
CASTVSRGENQPQHF	TGTGCCAGCACCGTAAGTCGGGGGGAGAATCAGCCCCAGCATTTT	.	many	TRBV2	TRBJ1-5
CASSVGKGTEAFF	TGCGCCAGCAGCGTTGGAAAGGGGACTGAAGCTTTCTTT	.	few	TRBV5-1	TRBJ1-1
CASSLQASYNEQFF	TGTGCCAGCAGCTTACAGGCCAGCTACAATGAGCAGTTCTTC	.	many	TRBV7-8	TRBJ2-1
CSVARGGSSAAEAFF	TGCAGCGTTGCCAGGGGGGGGTCATCCGCCGCTGAAGCTTTCTTT	TRBD1	.	TRBV20-1	TRBJ1-1
CASSYSRSKNYGYTF	TGTGCCAGCAGTTACTCACGGTCCAAAAACTATGGCTACACCTTC	.	.	TRBV6-6	TRBJ1-2
CSAPDLTDTQYF	TGCAGTGCTCCGGATCTCACAGATACGCAGTATTTT	.	many	TRBV20-1	TRBJ2-3
CASSFAPNTEAFF	TGTGCCAGCAGTTTTGCTCCGAACACTGAAGCTTTCTTT	.	many	TRBV12-3/TRBV12-4	TRBJ1-1